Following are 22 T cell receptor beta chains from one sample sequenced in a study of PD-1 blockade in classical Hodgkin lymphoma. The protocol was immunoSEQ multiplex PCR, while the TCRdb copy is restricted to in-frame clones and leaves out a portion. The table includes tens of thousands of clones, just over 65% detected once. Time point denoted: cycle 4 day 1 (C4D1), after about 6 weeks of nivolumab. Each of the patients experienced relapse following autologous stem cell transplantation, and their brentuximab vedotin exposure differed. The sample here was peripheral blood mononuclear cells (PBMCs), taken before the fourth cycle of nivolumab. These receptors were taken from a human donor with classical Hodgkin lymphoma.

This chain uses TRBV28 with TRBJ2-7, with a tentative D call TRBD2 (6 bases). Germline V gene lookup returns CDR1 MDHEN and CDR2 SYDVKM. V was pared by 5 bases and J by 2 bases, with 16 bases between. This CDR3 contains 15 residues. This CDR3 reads CASSPGLGKTYEQYF. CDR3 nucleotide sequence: TGTGCCAGCAGTCCGGGACTGGGGAAGACCTACGAGCAGTACTTC.

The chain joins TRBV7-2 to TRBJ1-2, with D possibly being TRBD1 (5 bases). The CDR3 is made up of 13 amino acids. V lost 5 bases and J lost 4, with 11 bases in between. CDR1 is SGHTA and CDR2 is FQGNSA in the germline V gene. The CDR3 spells CASSPDSPYGYTF. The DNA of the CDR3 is TGTGCCAGCAGCCCTGACAGCCCCTATGGCTACACCTTC.

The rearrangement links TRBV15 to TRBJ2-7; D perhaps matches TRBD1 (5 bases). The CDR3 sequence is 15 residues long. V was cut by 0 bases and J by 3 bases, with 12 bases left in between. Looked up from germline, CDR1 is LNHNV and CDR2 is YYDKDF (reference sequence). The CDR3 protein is CATSRDGNRNYEQYF. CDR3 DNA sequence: TGTGCCACCAGCAGAGATGGTAACAGGAACTACGAGCAGTACTTC.

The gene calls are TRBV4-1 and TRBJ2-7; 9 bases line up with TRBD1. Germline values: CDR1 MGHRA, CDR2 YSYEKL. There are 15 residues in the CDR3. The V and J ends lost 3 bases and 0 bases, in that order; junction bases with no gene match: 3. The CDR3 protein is CASSHGQGPSYEQYF. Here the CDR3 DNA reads TGCGCCAGCAGCCATGGACAGGGGCCCTCCTACGAGCAGTACTTC.

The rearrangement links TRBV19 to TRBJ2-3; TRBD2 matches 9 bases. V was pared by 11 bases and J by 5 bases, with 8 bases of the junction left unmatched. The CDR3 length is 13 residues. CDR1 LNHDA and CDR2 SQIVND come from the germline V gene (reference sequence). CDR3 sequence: CACSSGVGDTQYF. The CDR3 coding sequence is TGTGCCTGTTCTAGCGGGGTAGGAGATACGCAGTATTTT. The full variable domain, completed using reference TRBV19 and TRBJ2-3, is DGGITQSPKYLFRKEGQNVTLSCEQNLNHDAMYWYRQDPGQGLRLIYYSQIVNDFQKGDIAEGYSVSREKKESFPLTVTSAQKNPTAFYLCACSSGVGDTQYFGPGTRLTVL.

The DNA for the CDR3 is TGCGCCAGCAGATACGGGACAGGGAGTACGAACACCGGGGAGCTGTTTTTT. This sequence encodes CASRYGTGSTNTGELFF. V is TRBV5-1 and J is TRBJ2-2; 9 positions agree with TRBD1. The CDR3 covers 17 residues. The germline V gene has CDR1 SGHRS and CDR2 YFSETQ. V dropped 5 bases and J dropped 0; count of bases not matched to a gene: 8.

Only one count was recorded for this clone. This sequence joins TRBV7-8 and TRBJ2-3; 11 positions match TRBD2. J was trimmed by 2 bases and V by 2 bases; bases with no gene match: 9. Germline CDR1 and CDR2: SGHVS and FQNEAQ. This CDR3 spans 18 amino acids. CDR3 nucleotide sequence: TGTGCCAGCAGCTTACGTACCGTAGCGGGGGGGGCCACAGATACGCAGTATTTT. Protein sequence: CASSLRTVAGGATDTQYF.

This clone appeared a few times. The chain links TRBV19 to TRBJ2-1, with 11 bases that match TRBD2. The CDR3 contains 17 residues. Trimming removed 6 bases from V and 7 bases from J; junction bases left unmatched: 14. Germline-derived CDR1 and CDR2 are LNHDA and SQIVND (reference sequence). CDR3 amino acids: CASRRTSGSVHLNEQFF. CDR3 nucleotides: TGTGCCAGTAGGCGTACTAGCGGGAGTGTTCACTTGAATGAGCAGTTCTTC.

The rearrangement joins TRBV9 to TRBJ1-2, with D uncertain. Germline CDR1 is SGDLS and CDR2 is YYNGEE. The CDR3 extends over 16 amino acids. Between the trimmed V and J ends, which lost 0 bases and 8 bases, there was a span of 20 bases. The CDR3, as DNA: TGTGCCAGCAGCGTAGAAATGCTTGAGGGAATGGACGGCTACACCTTC. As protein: CASSVEMLEGMDGYTF.

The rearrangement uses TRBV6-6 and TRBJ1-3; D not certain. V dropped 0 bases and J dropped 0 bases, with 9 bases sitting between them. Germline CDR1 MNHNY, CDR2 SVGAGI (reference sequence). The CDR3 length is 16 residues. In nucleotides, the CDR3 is TGTGCCAGCAGTTACTCGAACTCAAACTCTGGAAACACCATATATTTT. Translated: CASSYSNSNSGNTIYF.

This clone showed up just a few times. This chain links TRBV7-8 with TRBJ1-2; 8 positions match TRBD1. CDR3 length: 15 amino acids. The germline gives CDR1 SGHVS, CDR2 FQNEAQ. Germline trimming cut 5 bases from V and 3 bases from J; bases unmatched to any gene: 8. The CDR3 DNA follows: TGTGCCAGCAGCAGACCCAGGGGGCAGGACTATGGCTACACCTTC. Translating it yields CASSRPRGQDYGYTF.

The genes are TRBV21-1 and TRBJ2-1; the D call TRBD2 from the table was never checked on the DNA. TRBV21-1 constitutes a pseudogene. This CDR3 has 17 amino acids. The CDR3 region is CASRAQGTSGPPDEQFF. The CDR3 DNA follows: TGTGCCAGCCGAGCGCAGGGGACTAGCGGCCCCCCTGATGAGCAGTTCTTC.

The CDR3 bases are TGTGCCAGCAGTTTATCGGGACAGCAAGAGACCCAGTACTTC. It yields the protein CASSLSGQQETQYF. This chain uses TRBV28 with TRBJ2-5, with 7 bases lining up with TRBD1. Germline-derived CDR1 and CDR2 are MDHEN and SYDVKM. The CDR3 totals 14 residues. V trimming: 1 base; J trimming: 2 bases; junction bases outside the gene matches: 1. Supplemented by reference TRBV28 and TRBJ2-5, the full variable domain reads DVKVTQSSRYLVKRTGEKVFLECVQDMDHENMFWYRQDPGLGLRLIYFSYDVKMKEKGDIPEGYSVSREKKERFSLILESASTNQTSMYLCASSLSGQQETQYFGPGTRLLVL.

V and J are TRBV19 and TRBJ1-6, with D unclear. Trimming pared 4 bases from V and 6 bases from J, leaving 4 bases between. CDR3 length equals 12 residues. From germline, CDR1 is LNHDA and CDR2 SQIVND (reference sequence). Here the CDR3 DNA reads TGTGCCAGTAGTAATGGTAATTCACCCCTCCACTTT. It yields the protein CASSNGNSPLHF.

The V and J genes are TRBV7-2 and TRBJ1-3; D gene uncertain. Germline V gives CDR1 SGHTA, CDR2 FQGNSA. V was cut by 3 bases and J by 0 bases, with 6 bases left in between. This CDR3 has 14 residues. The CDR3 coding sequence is TGTGCCAGCAGCTTGCGTGGCTCTGGAAACACCATATATTTT. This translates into CASSLRGSGNTIYF. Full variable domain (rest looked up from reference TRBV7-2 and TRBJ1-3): GAGVSQSPSNKVTEKGKDVELRCDPISGHTALYWYRQSLGQGLEFLIYFQGNSAPDKSGLPSDRFSAERTGGSVSTLTIQRTQQEDSAVYLCASSLRGSGNTIYFGEGSWLTVV.

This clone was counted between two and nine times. CDR3 coding DNA: TGTGCCAGCAGCCAGGGACTAGCGGGGGGGATAGGTGAGCAGTACTTC. Its translation: CASSQGLAGGIGEQYF. This chain connects TRBV5-4 to TRBJ2-7; TRBD2 aligns across 16 bases. CDR3 length: 16 residues. Germline V gives CDR1 SGHNT, CDR2 YYREEE (reference sequence). V was clipped by 4 bases and J by 7 bases; unmatched bases: 8.

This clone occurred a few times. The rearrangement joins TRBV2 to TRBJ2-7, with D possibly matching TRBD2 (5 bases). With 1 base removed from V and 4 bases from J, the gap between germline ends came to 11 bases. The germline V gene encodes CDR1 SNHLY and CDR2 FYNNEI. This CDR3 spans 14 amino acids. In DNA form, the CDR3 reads TGTGCCAGCAGTGAAGACAGCGGTGGGTACGAGCAGTACTTC. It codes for CASSEDSGGYEQYF. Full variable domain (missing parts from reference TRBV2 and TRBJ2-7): EPEVTQTPSHQVTQMGQEVILRCVPISNHLYFYWYRQILGQKVEFLVSFYNNEISEKSEIFDDQFSVERPDGSNFTLKIRSTKLEDSAMYFCASSEDSGGYEQYFGPGTRLTVT.

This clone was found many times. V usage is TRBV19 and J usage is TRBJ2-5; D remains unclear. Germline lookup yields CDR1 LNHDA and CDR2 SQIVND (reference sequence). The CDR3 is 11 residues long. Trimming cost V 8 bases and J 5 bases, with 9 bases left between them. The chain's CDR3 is CASAYLETQYF. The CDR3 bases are TGTGCCAGTGCCTATTTGGAGACCCAGTACTTC.

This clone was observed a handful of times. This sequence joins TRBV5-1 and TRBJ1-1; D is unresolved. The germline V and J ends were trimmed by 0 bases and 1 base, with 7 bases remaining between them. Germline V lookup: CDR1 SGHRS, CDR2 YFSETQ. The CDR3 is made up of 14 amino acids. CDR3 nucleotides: TGCGCCAGCAGCTTGGGAGGTCCGAACACTGAAGCTTTCTTT. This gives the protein CASSLGGPNTEAFF.

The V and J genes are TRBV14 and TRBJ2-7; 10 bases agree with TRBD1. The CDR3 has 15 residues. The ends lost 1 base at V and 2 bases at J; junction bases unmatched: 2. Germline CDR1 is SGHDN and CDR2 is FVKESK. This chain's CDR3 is CASSQGGTGAYEQYF. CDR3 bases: TGTGCCAGCAGCCAAGGAGGGACAGGGGCCTACGAGCAGTACTTC.

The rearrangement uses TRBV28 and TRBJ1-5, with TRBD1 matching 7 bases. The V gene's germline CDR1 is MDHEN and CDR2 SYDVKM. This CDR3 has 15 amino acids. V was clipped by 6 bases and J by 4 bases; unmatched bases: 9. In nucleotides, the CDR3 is TGTGCCAGCAGGTCCGGGGACAGCGAGAATCAGCCCCAGCATTTT. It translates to CASRSGDSENQPQHF.

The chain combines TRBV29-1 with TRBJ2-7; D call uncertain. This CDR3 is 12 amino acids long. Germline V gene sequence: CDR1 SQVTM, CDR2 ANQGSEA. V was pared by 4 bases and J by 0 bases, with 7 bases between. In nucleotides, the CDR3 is TGCAGCGTTGCCCCCAGCTCCTACGAGCAGTACTTC. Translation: CSVAPSSYEQYF.